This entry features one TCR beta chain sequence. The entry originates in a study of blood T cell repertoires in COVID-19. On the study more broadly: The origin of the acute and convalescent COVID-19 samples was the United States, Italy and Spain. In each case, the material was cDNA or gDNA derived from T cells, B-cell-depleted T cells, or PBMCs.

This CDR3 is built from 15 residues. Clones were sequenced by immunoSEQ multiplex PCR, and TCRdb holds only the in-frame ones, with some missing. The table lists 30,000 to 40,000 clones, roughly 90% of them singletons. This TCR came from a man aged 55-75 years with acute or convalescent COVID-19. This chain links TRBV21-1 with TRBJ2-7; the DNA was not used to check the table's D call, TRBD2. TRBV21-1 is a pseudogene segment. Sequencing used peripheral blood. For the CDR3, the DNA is TGTGCCAGCAGCAAATCCTCTAGCGGGAGTTACGAGCAGTACGTC. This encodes CASSKSSSGSYEQYV.